This record covers a single T cell receptor (beta chain). The antigen remains undetermined. This entry comes from a study of cytotoxic CD8 clonotypes in ibrutinib-treated CLL. The study's findings and limits: The study sampled sustained-remission and progressing patients at different times.

PBMCs that had been cryopreserved were the source of 1.5 to 2.5 micrograms of genomic DNA for TCR beta libraries. The CDR3 spans 15 residues. Germline V gene lookup returns CDR1 SGHRS and CDR2 YFSETQ. Between the trimmed V and J ends, which lost 0 bases and 4 bases, there was a span of 13 bases. Sequencing used immunoSEQ multiplex PCR; TCRdb keeps in-frame clones, though not all of them. Of roughly 220,000 clones in the sample, nearly 80% were seen once. The source of this sequence is a human donor with chronic lymphocytic leukemia. The sample in question was PBMCs, obtained after 12 months of ibrutinib treatment. This chain links TRBV5-1 with TRBJ1-2; possible D gene TRBD1, 6 bases. As DNA, the CDR3 is TGCGCCAGCAGCTTGGAGCAGGGGAGCTCCTATGGCTACACCTTC. Protein sequence: CASSLEQGSSYGYTF.